Listed below are T cell receptor beta chains from one sample, sequenced in a study of blood T cell repertoires in COVID-19. Produced via immunoSEQ multiplex PCR; TCRdb's table is partial and in-frame only. The repertoire holds about 300,000 clones, with about 90% as singletons. The sequencing input was PBMCs or T cells enriched from blood (not recorded which). These receptors were taken from a woman under 30 with acute COVID-19. Each CDR3 is given with its conserved first and last residue. The D gene is left open where the match is weak. Some rows mark clone size as missing; the rest say once, few, many or name a class of expanded clone.

.	TRBV4-2	.	TRBJ2-3	CASSPREAGDTQYF	TGTGCCAGCAGCCCCCGAGAGGCGGGAGATACGCAGTATTTT
.	TRBV27	few	TRBJ2-7	CASSLSRSSVAYEQYF	TGTGCCAGCAGTTTATCCAGGTCTTCGGTCGCCTACGAGCAGTACTTC
TRBD2	TRBV9	.	TRBJ2-2	CASGGTSGSGELFF	TGTGCCAGCGGGGGGACTAGCGGGAGTGGGGAGCTGTTTTTT
TRBD1	TRBV7-9	few	TRBJ2-3	CASSLGRDRATDTQYF	TGTGCCAGCAGCTTAGGGCGGGACAGGGCCACAGATACGCAGTATTTT
.	TRBV6-6	.	TRBJ2-7	CASSYSDSFQYF	TGTGCCAGCAGTTACTCGGACAGTTTCCAGTACTTC
.	TRBV11-1	.	TRBJ2-1	CASSWRVNEQFF	TGTGCCAGCAGCTGGAGGGTGAATGAGCAGTTCTTC
.	TRBV5-4	.	TRBJ1-2	CASSLDPGYGYTF	TGTGCCAGCAGCTTGGATCCAGGCTATGGCTACACCTTC
TRBD2	TRBV29-1	.	TRBJ2-1	CSGGLRNEQFF	TGCAGCGGGGGACTACGCAATGAGCAGTTCTTC
TRBD1	TRBV7-3	.	TRBJ1-6	CASSSHGQGNNSPLHF	TGTGCCAGCAGCTCCCATGGACAGGGGAACAATTCACCCCTCCACTTT
TRBD1	TRBV28	.	TRBJ1-5	CASSSPGGSDQPQHF	TGTGCCAGCAGTTCACCAGGGGGCTCGGATCAGCCCCAGCATTTT
.	TRBV29-1	.	TRBJ2-5	CSVPTGSETQYF	TGCAGCGTGCCAACAGGGTCAGAGACCCAGTACTTC
.	TRBV24-1	.	TRBJ2-1	CATRHRSYNEQFF	TGTGCCACCAGGCACAGATCCTACAATGAGCAGTTCTTC